This T cell receptor (beta chain) was recorded in a study of T cell changes during pregnancy in multiple sclerosis. Sequencing was performed with immunoSEQ multiplex PCR; in TCRdb, only in-frame clones are kept and a portion is missing. The sample comprises tens of thousands of clones, around nine tenths of which are singletons, and approximately 3.3% rests with the top ten. Per germline, CDR1 SEHNR and CDR2 FQNEAQ (reference sequence). This CDR3 region has 13 residues. J was trimmed by 6 bases and V by 3 bases; bases with no gene match: 2. This specimen consisted of peripheral blood, obtained before pregnancy. The V and J genes are TRBV7-9 and TRBJ1-2; TRBD1 aligns across 9 bases. This receptor was identified in a female donor with multiple sclerosis, enrolled in a pregnancy study. CDR3 DNA: TGTGCCAGCAGCTTTAGGGACAGGGATGGCTACACCTTC. Encoded protein: CASSFRDRDGYTF.